This TCR beta chain was identified in a study of PD-1 blockade in classical Hodgkin lymphoma. The table lists this clone with a count of one. Specified time point: cycle 4 day 1 (C4D1), after less than seven weeks of nivolumab. Each patient relapsed following autologous stem cell transplantation, and prior brentuximab vedotin exposure differed. TCRdb's table, derived via immunoSEQ multiplex PCR, lists solely in-frame clones and lacks some. The repertoire has over 60,000 clones, about 90% of them found once; the top ten carry about 9.4%. Germline CDR1 SQVTM, CDR2 ANQGSEA. The CDR3 contains 11 residues. V lost 7 bases to trimming and J lost 0 bases, with 6 bases between them.

The sequence was collected from a human donor with classical Hodgkin lymphoma. The sequenced sample was peripheral blood mononuclear cells (PBMCs), obtained before the fourth cycle of nivolumab. The chain carries TRBV29-1 and TRBJ2-5, with D possibly matching TRBD2 (5 bases). The CDR3 DNA reads as TGCAGCGCCGGGAACCAAGAGACCCAGTACTTC. Its protein product is CSAGNQETQYF.